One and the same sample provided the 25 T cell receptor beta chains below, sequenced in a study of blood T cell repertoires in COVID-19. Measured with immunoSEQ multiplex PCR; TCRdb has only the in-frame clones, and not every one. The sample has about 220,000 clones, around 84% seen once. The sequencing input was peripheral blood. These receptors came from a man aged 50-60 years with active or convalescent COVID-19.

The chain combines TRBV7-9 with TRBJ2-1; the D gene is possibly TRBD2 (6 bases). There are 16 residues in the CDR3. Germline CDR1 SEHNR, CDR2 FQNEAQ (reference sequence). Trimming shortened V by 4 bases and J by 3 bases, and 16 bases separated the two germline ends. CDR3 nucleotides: TGTGCCAGCAGCTCTTTTGGCATGACTAGCTACAATGAGCAGTTCTTC. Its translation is CASSSFGMTSYNEQFF.

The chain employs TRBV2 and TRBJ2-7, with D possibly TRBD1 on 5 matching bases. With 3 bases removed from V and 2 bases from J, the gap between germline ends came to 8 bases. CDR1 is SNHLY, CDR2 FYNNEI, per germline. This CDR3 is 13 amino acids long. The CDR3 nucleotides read TGTGCCAGCAGTGACAGGGAAACCTACGAGCAGTACGTC. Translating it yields CASSDRETYEQYV.

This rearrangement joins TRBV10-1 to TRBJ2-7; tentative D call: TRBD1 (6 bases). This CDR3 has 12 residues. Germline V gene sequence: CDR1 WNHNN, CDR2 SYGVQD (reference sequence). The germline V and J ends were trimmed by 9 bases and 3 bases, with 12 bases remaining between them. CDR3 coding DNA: TGCGCCAGTAGAACAGGGAACTACGAGCAGTACGTC. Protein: CASRTGNYEQYV.

The CDR3: CASSQDRGRETQYF. CDR3 nucleotide sequence: TGTGCCAGCAGCCAGGACAGGGGCCGGGAGACCCAGTACTTC. This rearrangement joins TRBV2 to TRBJ2-5, with 9 bases identical to TRBD1. This CDR3 spans 14 amino acids. Germline CDR1 and CDR2: SNHLY and FYNNEI. V shed 6 bases and J 5 bases; nucleotides not matched to a gene: 7.

CDR3 in DNA: TGCGCCAGCAGCAGACTAGCGGGAACTGAGCAGTTCTTC. It codes for CASSRLAGTEQFF. J is TRBJ2-1 and V is TRBV5-1; 11 bases are shared with TRBD2. The CDR3 spans 13 residues. Germline V gene sequence: CDR1 SGHRS, CDR2 YFSETQ. V gave up 4 bases and J gave up 9 bases; unmatched junction bases: 3.

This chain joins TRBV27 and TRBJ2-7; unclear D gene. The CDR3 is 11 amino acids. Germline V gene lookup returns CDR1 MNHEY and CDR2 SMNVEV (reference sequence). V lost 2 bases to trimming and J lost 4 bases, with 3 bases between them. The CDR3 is CASSLRYEQYF. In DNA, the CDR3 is TGTGCCAGCAGTTTACGGTACGAGCAGTACTTC.

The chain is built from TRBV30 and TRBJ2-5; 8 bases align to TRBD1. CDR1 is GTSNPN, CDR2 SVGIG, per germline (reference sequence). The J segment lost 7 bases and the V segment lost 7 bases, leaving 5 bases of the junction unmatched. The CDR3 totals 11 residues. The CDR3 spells CASDRAGTQYF. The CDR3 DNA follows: TGTGCCTCGGACAGGGCCGGGACCCAGTACTTC.

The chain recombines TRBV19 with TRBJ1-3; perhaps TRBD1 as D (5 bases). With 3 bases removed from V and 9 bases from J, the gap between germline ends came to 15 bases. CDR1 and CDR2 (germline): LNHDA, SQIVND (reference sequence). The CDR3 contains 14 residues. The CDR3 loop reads CASSMMGPGATIYF. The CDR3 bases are TGTGCCAGTAGTATGATGGGGCCGGGAGCCACCATATATTTT.

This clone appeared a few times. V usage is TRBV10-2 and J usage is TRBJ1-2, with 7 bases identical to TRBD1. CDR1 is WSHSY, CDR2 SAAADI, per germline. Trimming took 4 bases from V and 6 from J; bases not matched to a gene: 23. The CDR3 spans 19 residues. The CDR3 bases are TGCGCCAGCAGTGTCCGGGACAGAGGCCTGAGTGTGGGTCTGGATGGCTACACCTTC. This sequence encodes CASSVRDRGLSVGLDGYTF.

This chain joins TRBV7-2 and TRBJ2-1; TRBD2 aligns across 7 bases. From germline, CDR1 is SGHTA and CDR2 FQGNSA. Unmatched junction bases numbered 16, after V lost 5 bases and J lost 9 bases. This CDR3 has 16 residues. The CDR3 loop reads CASSLNALATSTEQFF. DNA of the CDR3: TGTGCCAGCAGCCTCAACGCACTAGCGACCAGCACTGAGCAGTTCTTC.

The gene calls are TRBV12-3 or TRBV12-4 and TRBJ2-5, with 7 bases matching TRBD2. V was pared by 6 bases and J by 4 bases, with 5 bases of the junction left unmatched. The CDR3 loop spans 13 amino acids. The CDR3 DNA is TGTGCCAGCAGCCTCAGGGAGGGAGAGACCCAGTACTTC. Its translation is CASSLREGETQYF.

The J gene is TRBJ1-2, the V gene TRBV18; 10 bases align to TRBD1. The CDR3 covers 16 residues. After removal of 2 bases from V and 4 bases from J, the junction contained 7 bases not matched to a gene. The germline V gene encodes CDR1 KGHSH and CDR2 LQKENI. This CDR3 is CASSPARTGGAYGYTF. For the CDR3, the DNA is TGTGCCAGCTCACCAGCCAGGACAGGGGGTGCCTATGGCTACACCTTC.

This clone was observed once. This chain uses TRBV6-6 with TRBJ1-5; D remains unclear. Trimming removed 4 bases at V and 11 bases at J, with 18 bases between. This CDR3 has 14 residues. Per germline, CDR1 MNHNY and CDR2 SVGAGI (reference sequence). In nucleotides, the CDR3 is TGTGCCAGCAGTTCCATCGGGTCCTCGGTGTCCCAGCATTTT. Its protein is CASSSIGSSVSQHF.

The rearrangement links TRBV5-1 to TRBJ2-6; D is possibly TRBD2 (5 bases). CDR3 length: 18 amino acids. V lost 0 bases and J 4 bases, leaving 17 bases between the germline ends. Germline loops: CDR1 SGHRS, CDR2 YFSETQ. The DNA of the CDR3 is TGCGCCAGCAGCTTGGGATACAGTACGACTAAGGGGGCCAACGTCCTGACTTTC. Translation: CASSLGYSTTKGANVLTF.

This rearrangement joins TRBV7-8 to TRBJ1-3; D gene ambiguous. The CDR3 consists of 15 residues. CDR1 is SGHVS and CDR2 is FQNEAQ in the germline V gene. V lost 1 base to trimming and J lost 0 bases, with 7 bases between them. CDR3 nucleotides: TGTGCCAGCAGCTTAGACAGCTTCTCTGGAAACACCATATATTTT. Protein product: CASSLDSFSGNTIYF. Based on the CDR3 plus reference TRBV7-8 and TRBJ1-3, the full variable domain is GAGVSQSPRYKVAKRGQDVALRCDPISGHVSLFWYQQALGQGPEFLTYFQNEAQLDKSGLPSDRFFAERPEGSVSTLKIQRTQQEDSAVYLCASSLDSFSGNTIYFGEGSWLTVV.

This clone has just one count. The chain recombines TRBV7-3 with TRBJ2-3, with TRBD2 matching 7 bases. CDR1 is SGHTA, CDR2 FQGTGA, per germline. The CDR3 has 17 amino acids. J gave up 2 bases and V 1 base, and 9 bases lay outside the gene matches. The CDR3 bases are TGTGCCAGCAGCTTAATCATGCGGCGGGAGATCACAGATACGCAGTATTTT. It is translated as CASSLIMRREITDTQYF.

This CDR3 is CAWSDVRTGRNQPQHF. For the CDR3, the DNA is TGTGCCTGGAGTGACGTAAGGACAGGCAGGAATCAGCCCCAGCATTTT. The chain employs TRBV30 and TRBJ1-5; 7 bases line up with TRBD1. The germline V gene has CDR1 GTSNPN and CDR2 SVGIG (reference sequence). J was trimmed by 4 bases and V by 1 base; bases with no gene match: 10. This CDR3 is built from 16 residues.

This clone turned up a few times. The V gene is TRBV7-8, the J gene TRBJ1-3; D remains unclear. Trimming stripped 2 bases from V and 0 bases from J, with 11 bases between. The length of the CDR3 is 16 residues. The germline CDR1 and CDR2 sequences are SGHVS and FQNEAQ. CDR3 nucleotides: TGTGCCAGCAGCTTATTTTACAGCCACTCTGGAAACACCATATATTTT. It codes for CASSLFYSHSGNTIYF.

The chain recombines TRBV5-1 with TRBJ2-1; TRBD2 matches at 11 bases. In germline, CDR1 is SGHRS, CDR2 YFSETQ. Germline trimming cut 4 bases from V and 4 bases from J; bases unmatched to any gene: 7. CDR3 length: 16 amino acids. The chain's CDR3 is CASSPSGTSGYNEQFF. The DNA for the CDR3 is TGCGCCAGCAGCCCATCCGGGACTAGCGGATACAATGAGCAGTTCTTC. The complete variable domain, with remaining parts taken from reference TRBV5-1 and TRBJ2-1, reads KAGVTQTPRYLIKTRGQQVTLSCSPISGHRSVSWYQQTPGQGLQFLFEYFSETQRNKGNFPGRFSGRQFSNSRSEMNVSTLELGDSALYLCASSPSGTSGYNEQFFGPGTRLTVL.

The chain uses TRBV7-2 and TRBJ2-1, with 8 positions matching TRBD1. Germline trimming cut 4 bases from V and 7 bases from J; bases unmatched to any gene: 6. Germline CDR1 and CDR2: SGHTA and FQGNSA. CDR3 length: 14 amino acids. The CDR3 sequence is CASSSRQGSNEQFF. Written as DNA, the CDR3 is TGTGCCAGCAGCTCCCGACAGGGGTCGAATGAGCAGTTCTTC.

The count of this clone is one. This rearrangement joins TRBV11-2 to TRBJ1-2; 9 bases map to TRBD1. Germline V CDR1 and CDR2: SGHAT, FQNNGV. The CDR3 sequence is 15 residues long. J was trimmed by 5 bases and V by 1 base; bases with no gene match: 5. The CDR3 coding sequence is TGTGCCAGCAGCTTAGCTTACAGGGGGCAGTATGGCTACACCTTC. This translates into CASSLAYRGQYGYTF.

CDR3 DNA: TGTGCCAGCAGCCTGTACAGGGCCGATAGCACAGATACGCAGTATTTT. Translation: CASSLYRADSTDTQYF. The rearrangement uses TRBV7-2 and TRBJ2-3; D perhaps matches TRBD1 (6 bases). The CDR3 extends over 16 amino acids. The germline V and J ends were trimmed by 5 bases and 0 bases, with 15 bases remaining between them. Looked up from germline, CDR1 is SGHTA and CDR2 is FQGNSA. The whole variable domain, filled in from reference TRBV7-2 and TRBJ2-3, reads GAGVSQSPSNKVTEKGKDVELRCDPISGHTALYWYRQSLGQGLEFLIYFQGNSAPDKSGLPSDRFSAERTGGSVSTLTIQRTQQEDSAVYLCASSLYRADSTDTQYFGPGTRLTVL.

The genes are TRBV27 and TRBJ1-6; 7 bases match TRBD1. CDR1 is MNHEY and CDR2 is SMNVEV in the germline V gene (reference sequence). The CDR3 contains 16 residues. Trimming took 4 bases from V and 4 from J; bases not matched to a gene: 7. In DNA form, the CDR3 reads TGTGCCAGCAGTTCCACAGGGGCCGATTATAATTCACCCCTCCACTTT. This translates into CASSSTGADYNSPLHF.

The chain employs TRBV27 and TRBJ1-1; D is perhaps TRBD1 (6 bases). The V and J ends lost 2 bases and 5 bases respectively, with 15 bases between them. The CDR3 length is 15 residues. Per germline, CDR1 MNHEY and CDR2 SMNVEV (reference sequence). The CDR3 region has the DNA TGTGCCAGCAGTTTAGGAACAGGGCGATGGACTGAAGCTTTCTTT. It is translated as CASSLGTGRWTEAFF.

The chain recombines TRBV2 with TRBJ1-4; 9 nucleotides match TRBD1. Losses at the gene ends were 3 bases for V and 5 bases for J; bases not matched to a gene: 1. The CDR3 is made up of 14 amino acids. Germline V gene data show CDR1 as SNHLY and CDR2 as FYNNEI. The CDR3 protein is CASSDGQGNEKLFF. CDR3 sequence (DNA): TGTGCCAGCAGTGACGGACAGGGGAATGAAAAACTGTTTTTT.